This T cell receptor beta chain was profiled in a study of T cell responses to AZD1222 COVID-19 vaccine. The CDR3 is 16 amino acids. CDR1 is MNHNY, CDR2 SVGAGI, per germline (reference sequence). Trimming stripped 5 bases from V and 0 bases from J, with 14 bases between. The table came from immunoSEQ multiplex PCR; TCRdb's copy has only in-frame clones and leaves some out. The sample carries 95,000 or so clones, approximately 91% recorded once. As regards this clone: Its antigen is currently unknown.

Study results and limitations: Clonal diversity may have been underestimated, and the donors were mostly white British, with more females than males. Close to half of spike-specific TCRs reportedly recognize unmutated variant regions.

The gene calls are TRBV6-6 and TRBJ1-3; D is unresolved. The sequence came from an adult in good health. Sequenced here: peripheral blood, sampled on day 0 of AZD1222 vaccination. This CDR3 is CASSNPWEASGNTIYF. The CDR3 coding sequence is TGTGCCAGCAGTAACCCTTGGGAAGCCTCTGGAAACACCATATATTTT.